This T cell receptor beta chain comes out of a study of blood T cell repertoires in COVID-19. Whole-study context: Italy, Spain and the United States were the sources of the convalescent and acute COVID-19 samples. Sources were T cells, B-cell-depleted T cells, or PBMCs; the material itself was cDNA or gDNA.

CDR1 is GTSNPN and CDR2 is SVGIG in the germline V gene (reference sequence). CDR3 length equals 16 residues. After removal of 4 bases from V and 8 bases from J, the junction contained 12 bases not matched to a gene. Original analysis: Amplifying reference gene primers gave estimates of nucleated cell counts. TCRdb's copy holds only in-frame clones and misses some; the assay was immunoSEQ multiplex PCR. V, J and clone size reflect that table, while D and trimming were determined from the DNA. This table holds about 68,000 clones, 80% to 95% found once. The material sequenced was peripheral blood. J is TRBJ1-4 and V is TRBV30, with 11 positions matching TRBD1. This sequence was found in an older woman with active COVID-19. Here the CDR3 reads CAWNTDRTGGREKLFF. CDR3 DNA sequence: TGTGCCTGGAATACCGACAGGACAGGGGGCAGAGAAAAACTGTTTTTT.